Listed here are 13 T cell receptor beta chains from one sample, sequenced in a study of metastatic and nonmetastatic thyroid tumors. Patients had received no treatment of any kind before thyroid surgery. TCRdb re-called clones from the PCR reads using MiXCR. Of some 41,000 clones in the sample, 25% to 35% were seen once. Sequenced input: blood. Receptors originate from a male donor with papillary thyroid cancer or a benign thyroid nodule (not recorded which). Some clones in this sample may be carry-over from other donors' samples.

The chain employs TRBV20-1 and TRBJ2-7, with 11 bases aligning to TRBD2. The CDR3 has 15 residues. Germline-derived CDR1 and CDR2 are DFQATT and SNEGSKA (reference sequence). V lost 3 bases to trimming and J lost 2 bases; unmatched junction nucleotides: 6. The CDR3 protein is CSASISGRATYEQYF. The CDR3 bases are TGCAGTGCTAGTATTAGCGGGAGGGCCACCTACGAGCAGTACTTC.

This clone was observed many times. The V call is TRBV6-1, the J call TRBJ2-7, with 10 nucleotides matching TRBD1. Losses at the gene ends were 2 bases for V and 2 bases for J; bases not matched to a gene: 3. Germline V gene lookup returns CDR1 MNHNS and CDR2 SASEGT. The CDR3 is 15 residues long. CDR3 nucleotide sequence: TGTGCCAGCAGTGAACGGGGACAGGGGCCCTACGAGCAGTACTTC. It specifies CASSERGQGPYEQYF.

In this sample, this clone turned up many times. This chain joins TRBV5-4 and TRBJ1-1; TRBD1 might be the D (5 bases). Looked up from germline, CDR1 is SGHNT and CDR2 is YYREEE (reference sequence). Trimming removed 1 base at V and 1 base at J, with 8 bases between. CDR3 size: 14 residues. The CDR3 loop reads CASSLRDGNTEAFF. The CDR3 region has the DNA TGTGCCAGCAGCTTGAGGGACGGGAACACTGAAGCTTTCTTT. Complete variable domain (other parts from reference TRBV5-4 and TRBJ1-1): ETGVTQSPTHLIKTRGQQVTLRCSSQSGHNTVSWYQQALGQGPQFIFQYYREEENGRGNFPPRFSGLQFPNYSSELNVNALELDDSALYLCASSLRDGNTEAFFGQGTRLTVV.

This clone was counted many times. J is TRBJ2-1 and V is TRBV9; 11 bases align to TRBD2. The CDR3 has 17 amino acids. V shed 4 bases and J 5 bases; nucleotides not matched to a gene: 11. Looked up from germline, CDR1 is SGDLS and CDR2 is YYNGEE. CDR3 coding DNA: TGTGCCAGCAGCCCTACAAAGGGACTAGCGGCCAACAATGAGCAGTTCTTC. Translating gives CASSPTKGLAANNEQFF.

The gene calls are TRBV27 and TRBJ2-7, with TRBD2 identical over 12 bases. The CDR3 is 15 amino acids. Germline V gives CDR1 MNHEY, CDR2 SMNVEV (reference sequence). Germline trimming cut 6 bases from V and 0 bases from J; bases unmatched to any gene: 3. The CDR3 is CASRSTSGSSYEQYF. CDR3 bases: TGTGCCAGCAGGTCGACTAGCGGGAGCTCCTACGAGCAGTACTTC.

The sample holds many counts of this clone. In DNA, the CDR3 is TGTGCCAGTCGGGGACAAATGAACACTGAAGCTTTCTTT. This encodes CASRGQMNTEAFF. The J gene is TRBJ1-1, the V gene TRBV19; D might be TRBD1 (6 bases). The length of the CDR3 is 13 residues. Trimming removed 8 bases from V and 0 bases from J, with 10 bases in between. CDR1 and CDR2 (germline): LNHDA, SQIVND (reference sequence).

This chain uses TRBV5-4 with TRBJ2-7, with 7 bases that match TRBD1. V shed 7 bases, J shed 6 bases, and the junction held 22 bases outside the gene matches. The germline V gene encodes CDR1 SGHNT and CDR2 YYREEE (reference sequence). The CDR3 has 17 residues. CDR3 residues: CASSLRGTAYFRLEQYF. Written as DNA, the CDR3 is TGTGCCAGCTCCTTGAGGGGGACAGCGTACTTCCGGCTCGAGCAGTACTTC.

Points on this clone: The same CDR3 can be traced to other DNA sequences in this sample. The chain combines TRBV5-1 with TRBJ2-3; 11 bases are shared with TRBD2. V shed 7 bases and J 7 bases; nucleotides not matched to a gene: 11. The germline CDR1 and CDR2 sequences are SGHRS and YFSETQ. The CDR3 is 15 amino acids. The CDR3 DNA reads TGCGCCAGCCGCGGACTAGCGGGTGACAGGTATACGCAGTATTTT. It is translated as CASRGLAGDRYTQYF.

This clone was counted a few times. V is TRBV19 and J is TRBJ1-6, with TRBD1 matching 7 bases. Germline CDR1 and CDR2: LNHDA and SQIVND (reference sequence). Unmatched junction bases numbered 5, after V lost 7 bases and J lost 5 bases. This CDR3 is 14 amino acids long. The CDR3 region has the DNA TGTGCCAGTACTGGGACAGTAAATAATTCACCCCTCCACTTT. It is translated as CASTGTVNNSPLHF. Using reference TRBV19 and TRBJ1-6 for the parts outside the CDR3, the full variable domain is DGGITQSPKYLFRKEGQNVTLSCEQNLNHDAMYWYRQDPGQGLRLIYYSQIVNDFQKGDIAEGYSVSREKKESFPLTVTSAQKNPTAFYLCASTGTVNNSPLHFGNGTRLTVT.

The table lists this clone with many counts. The rearrangement joins TRBV6-1 to TRBJ2-3; possible D gene TRBD2, 6 bases. The CDR3 loop spans 15 amino acids. V was clipped by 2 bases and J by 2 bases, with 11 bases between them. Germline V gene data show CDR1 as MNHNS and CDR2 as SASEGT. For the CDR3, the DNA is TGTGCCAGCAGTGAACCCCCGGGACTCACAGATACGCAGTATTTT. This encodes CASSEPPGLTDTQYF.

CDR3 residues: CASSYGDNKNYGYTF. The DNA of the CDR3 is TGTGCCAGCAGTTATGGGGACAATAAGAACTATGGCTACACCTTC. This chain links TRBV6-5 with TRBJ1-2; D might be TRBD1 (6 bases). The V end lost 3 bases, the J end lost 2 bases, and 13 bases lay between the germline ends. There are 15 residues in the CDR3. Germline V gene lookup returns CDR1 MNHEY and CDR2 SVGAGI.

This clone was seen more than once but under ten times. The same CDR3 is also encoded by other DNA sequences in this sample. This chain uses TRBV27 with TRBJ2-3, with D perhaps TRBD1 (6 bases). CDR3 size: 17 residues. V was clipped by 3 bases and J by 6 bases, with 22 bases between them. Germline CDR1 and CDR2: MNHEY and SMNVEV (reference sequence). DNA of the CDR3: TGTGCCAGCAGTTTCAGGGGTCGCGTCTTCTCTGGGGATACGCAGTATTTT. This gives the protein CASSFRGRVFSGDTQYF.

This clone occurred many times. The chain uses TRBV5-5 and TRBJ2-5, with TRBD2 as a possible D gene (5 bases). V lost 0 bases, J lost 5 bases, and 17 bases lay in between. CDR3 length: 16 amino acids. CDR1 is SGHKS, CDR2 YYEKEE, per germline (reference sequence). The CDR3 loop reads CASSLAGSTARETQYF. The CDR3 region has the DNA TGTGCCAGCAGCTTGGCGGGGTCAACCGCACGGGAGACCCAGTACTTC.